Listed below are T cell receptor beta chains from one sample, sequenced in a study of T cells in Graves' hyperthyroidism and ophthalmopathy. TCRdb re-analysed the multiplex PCR reads in MiXCR, keeping a single row per CDR3 protein. The top ten clones hold roughly 29% of a sample with some 510,000 distinct CDR3 sequences, about a fifth of them seen once. Sequenced: blood. The receptor source for this set is a young man with Graves' hyperthyroidism. Each CDR3 is given with its conserved first and last residue. The D gene is left open where the match is weak. Clone size is given for some rows only: seen once, a few or many times, or a class if the clone is expanded.

TRBV27	NA	many	TRBJ2-7	TGTGCCAGCAGTCGCGGGGACCCGTCCTACGAGCAGTACTTC	CASSRGDPSYEQYF
TRBV6-1	NA	NA	TRBJ2-7	TGTGCCAGCAGTCAGTCAAGATCCTTTAACGAGCAGTACTTC	CASSQSRSFNEQYF
TRBV2	TRBD2	many	TRBJ2-2	TGTGCCAGCAGCCCTAGCGGGGGTTACACCGGGGAGCTGTTTTTT	CASSPSGGYTGELFF
TRBV19	TRBD1	many	TRBJ1-1	TGTGCCAGTCACGACAGGGGAAGTGAAGGGACTGAAGCTTTCTTT	CASHDRGSEGTEAFF
TRBV12-3/TRBV12-4	NA	NA	TRBJ2-1	TGTGCCAGCAGTTTTTCATCGGGCTACAATGAGCAGTTCTTC	CASSFSSGYNEQFF
TRBV12-3/TRBV12-4	NA	many	TRBJ1-2	TGTGCCAGCAGTTTGAACAGCCCTCTTTCGGGCTACACCTTC	CASSLNSPLSGYTF
TRBV7-8	NA	many	TRBJ1-1	TGTGCCAGCAGCCCCCGGGCCGGCAACACTGAAGCTTTCTTT	CASSPRAGNTEAFF
TRBV19	NA	NA	TRBJ1-1	TGTGCCAGTGAGGCCGGGGTGGGTACCGAAGCTTTCTTT	CASEAGVGTEAFF
TRBV7-3	NA	NA	TRBJ2-2	TGTGCCAGCAGCCGAATCCCGAGGGGCGGGCTAGAGGCCGGGGAGCTGTTTTTT	CASSRIPRGGLEAGELFF
TRBV6-1	TRBD2	many	TRBJ2-7	TGTGCCAGCAGCTGGACTAGTCTTTCCTACGAGCAGTACTTC	CASSWTSLSYEQYF
TRBV20-1	NA	NA	TRBJ2-5	TGCAGTGCTAGAAAGGGGTTTCAGACCCAGTACTTC	CSARKGFQTQYF
TRBV12-3/TRBV12-4	NA	many	TRBJ1-2	TGTGCCAGCAGTCTAAGTCCGGGGCCTAACTATGGCTACACCTTC	CASSLSPGPNYGYTF
TRBV11-1	NA	many	TRBJ2-7	TGTGCCAGCAGCAGCCGCGGTCTTAGCTCCTACGAGCAGTACTTC	CASSSRGLSSYEQYF
TRBV6-1	NA	many	TRBJ1-2	TGTGCCAGCATCTCCCTCGGGGCGCGTGGAGGCTACACCTTC	CASISLGARGGYTF
TRBV19	NA	few	TRBJ1-5	TGTGCCAGTAGGAGAGAACACTATAGCAATCAGCCCCAGCATTTT	CASRREHYSNQPQHF
TRBV12-3/TRBV12-4	NA	NA	TRBJ1-1	TGTGCCAGCATTTTCCCCCCCGTGGGGAGCACTGAAGCTTTCTTT	CASIFPPVGSTEAFF
TRBV7-8	NA	many	TRBJ2-5	TGTGCCAGCAGCTTAGTTCCGGGACATAAAGAGACCCAGTACTTC	CASSLVPGHKETQYF
TRBV11-2	TRBD1	NA	TRBJ2-4	TGTGCCAGCAGCCCTTTGGAACAGGGGTACAGCATTCAGTACTTC	CASSPLEQGYSIQYF
TRBV6-1	NA	many	TRBJ2-2	TGTGCCAGCATGAAGGACTGGTACACCGGGGAGCTGTTTTTT	CASMKDWYTGELFF
TRBV11-2	TRBD2	once	TRBJ2-5	TGTGCCAGCAGCTTAAGCGGGGGGAGGCAGACCCAGTACTTC	CASSLSGGRQTQYF
TRBV6-5	NA	many	TRBJ1-1	TGTGCCAGCAGTTACCGCCGGGTCGGCACTGAAGCTTTCTTT	CASSYRRVGTEAFF
TRBV20-1	NA	many	TRBJ1-1	TGCAGTGCTGCTGGTAGTCACACTGAAGCTTTCTTT	CSAAGSHTEAFF
TRBV28	TRBD2	NA	TRBJ2-6	TGTGCCAGCAGTTCCCGGACTAGCGGGCGTACTTTATTCGGGGCCAACGTCCTGACTTTC	CASSSRTSGRTLFGANVLTF
TRBV20-1	TRBD1	many	TRBJ1-2	TGCAGTGCTAGCGGACAGGGTGTGTACTATGGCTACACCTTC	CSASGQGVYYGYTF
TRBV28	NA	NA	TRBJ2-5	TGTGCCAGCAGTTCTATGTCCCTGGGGGAGACCCAGTACTTC	CASSSMSLGETQYF
TRBV2	TRBD1	few	TRBJ1-1	TGTGCCAGCACTGGGACAGGTGTGTTGTCTGAAGCTTTCTTT	CASTGTGVLSEAFF
TRBV6-1	TRBD1	NA	TRBJ1-2	TGTGCCAGCAGCCAAGTTCCCGACCCCGCAGGGGGCAATGGCTACACCTTC	CASSQVPDPAGGNGYTF
TRBV7-2	NA	NA	TRBJ2-7	TGTGCCAGCAGCTTAGCAGAGTGGGGAGCGCAGTACTTC	CASSLAEWGAQYF
TRBV6-5	NA	NA	TRBJ1-2	TGTGCCAGCAGTTACTACGGGACGGTCTATGGCTACACCTTC	CASSYYGTVYGYTF
TRBV12-3/TRBV12-4	TRBD2	NA	TRBJ2-7	TGTGCCAGCAGGCCCACTAGCGTCGAAGGCTACGAGCAGTACTTC	CASRPTSVEGYEQYF
TRBV20-1	TRBD2	many	TRBJ2-7	TGCAGTGCTAAAACGGGGGGGCCCTACGAGCAGTACTTC	CSAKTGGPYEQYF
TRBV6-1	NA	many	TRBJ1-2	TGTGCCAGCAGGTCCGAGGGGTTCGTCGACTATGGCTACACCTTC	CASRSEGFVDYGYTF
TRBV10-1	NA	NA	TRBJ2-5	TGCGCCAGCAGTAAGTCGACTAAGGAGACCCAGTACTTC	CASSKSTKETQYF
TRBV6-5	TRBD2	many	TRBJ2-7	TGTGCCAGCAGTTACGCAGCGGGACCTTACGAGCAGTACTTC	CASSYAAGPYEQYF
TRBV12-3/TRBV12-4	NA	many	TRBJ2-6	TGTGCCAGCAGTTTAGGACAAGGTGGGGCCAACGTCCTGACTTTC	CASSLGQGGANVLTF
TRBV28	NA	NA	TRBJ2-7	TGTGCCAGCAGTCCCCATAACACCCTCTACGAGCAGTACTTC	CASSPHNTLYEQYF
TRBV6-5	NA	NA	TRBJ2-7	TGCCCGTCCGACTCCTACGAGCAGTACTTC	CPSDSYEQYF
TRBV29-1	NA	many	TRBJ1-2	TGCAGCGTAAGGACAACTAACTATGGCTACACCTTC	CSVRTTNYGYTF
TRBV27	NA	many	TRBJ2-5	TGTGCCAGCAGGCCGCCCCTACAAGAGACCCAGTACTTC	CASRPPLQETQYF
TRBV11-2	NA	many	TRBJ1-5	TGTGCCAGCAGCTTAGGGGCCCGGGACATGGGCAGTCAGCCCCAGCATTTT	CASSLGARDMGSQPQHF
TRBV6-2/TRBV6-3	TRBD2	NA	TRBJ2-7	TGTGCCAGCAGAATAACTAGCGGGGGCATCTCCTACGAGCAGTACTTC	CASRITSGGISYEQYF
TRBV20-1	TRBD2	NA	TRBJ2-5	TGCAGTGCTAGAGATGGTGCGGGGGGACAAGAGACCCAGTACTTC	CSARDGAGGQETQYF
TRBV20-1	TRBD1	many	TRBJ2-7	TGCAGTGCTACCTCCGGGACAGGGGGCTACGAGCAGTACTTC	CSATSGTGGYEQYF
TRBV6-1	NA	many	TRBJ2-2	TGTGCCAGCAGTGGGGGACACCTAAACACCGGGGAGCTGTTTTTC	CASSGGHLNTGELFF
TRBV2	TRBD1	many	TRBJ1-1	TGTGCCAGCACCCCCGGGACAGGGTCGTACACTGAAGCTTTCTTT	CASTPGTGSYTEAFF
TRBV7-8	TRBD2	NA	TRBJ2-6	TGTGCCAGCAGCTCCCCCGGCGGGAGATTGTCTGGGGCCAACGTCCTGACTTTC	CASSSPGGRLSGANVLTF
TRBV25-1	TRBD1	many	TRBJ1-2	TGTGCCTTGGGGCGACAGGGGGCTTGTGGCTACACCTTC	CALGRQGACGYTF
TRBV5-1	NA	many	TRBJ1-1	TGCGCCAGCAGCTCAAGCTTAACCCTACAGGGAACTGAAGCTTTCTTT	CASSSSLTLQGTEAFF
TRBV19	TRBD2	NA	TRBJ2-7	TGTGCCAGTAGTATTGGAGCGGGGGAAATTTACGAGCAGTACTTC	CASSIGAGEIYEQYF
TRBV11-2	TRBD1	many	TRBJ2-5	TGTGCCAGCAGCTTTACAGGGGGTCGAGTAGGAGAGACCCAGTACTTC	CASSFTGGRVGETQYF
TRBV10-3	NA	NA	TRBJ1-2	TGTGCCATCAGTGAGTCTGGGGGCTCAGGGAGTGGCTACACCTTC	CAISESGGSGSGYTF
TRBV9	NA	NA	TRBJ2-7	TGTGCCAGCAGCGTAGACTTGGGGCGCTACGAGCAGTACTTC	CASSVDLGRYEQYF
TRBV28	NA	many	TRBJ2-7	TGTGCCAGCAGTTTGAGGGGCCTAAGGACCTACGAGCAGTACTTC	CASSLRGLRTYEQYF